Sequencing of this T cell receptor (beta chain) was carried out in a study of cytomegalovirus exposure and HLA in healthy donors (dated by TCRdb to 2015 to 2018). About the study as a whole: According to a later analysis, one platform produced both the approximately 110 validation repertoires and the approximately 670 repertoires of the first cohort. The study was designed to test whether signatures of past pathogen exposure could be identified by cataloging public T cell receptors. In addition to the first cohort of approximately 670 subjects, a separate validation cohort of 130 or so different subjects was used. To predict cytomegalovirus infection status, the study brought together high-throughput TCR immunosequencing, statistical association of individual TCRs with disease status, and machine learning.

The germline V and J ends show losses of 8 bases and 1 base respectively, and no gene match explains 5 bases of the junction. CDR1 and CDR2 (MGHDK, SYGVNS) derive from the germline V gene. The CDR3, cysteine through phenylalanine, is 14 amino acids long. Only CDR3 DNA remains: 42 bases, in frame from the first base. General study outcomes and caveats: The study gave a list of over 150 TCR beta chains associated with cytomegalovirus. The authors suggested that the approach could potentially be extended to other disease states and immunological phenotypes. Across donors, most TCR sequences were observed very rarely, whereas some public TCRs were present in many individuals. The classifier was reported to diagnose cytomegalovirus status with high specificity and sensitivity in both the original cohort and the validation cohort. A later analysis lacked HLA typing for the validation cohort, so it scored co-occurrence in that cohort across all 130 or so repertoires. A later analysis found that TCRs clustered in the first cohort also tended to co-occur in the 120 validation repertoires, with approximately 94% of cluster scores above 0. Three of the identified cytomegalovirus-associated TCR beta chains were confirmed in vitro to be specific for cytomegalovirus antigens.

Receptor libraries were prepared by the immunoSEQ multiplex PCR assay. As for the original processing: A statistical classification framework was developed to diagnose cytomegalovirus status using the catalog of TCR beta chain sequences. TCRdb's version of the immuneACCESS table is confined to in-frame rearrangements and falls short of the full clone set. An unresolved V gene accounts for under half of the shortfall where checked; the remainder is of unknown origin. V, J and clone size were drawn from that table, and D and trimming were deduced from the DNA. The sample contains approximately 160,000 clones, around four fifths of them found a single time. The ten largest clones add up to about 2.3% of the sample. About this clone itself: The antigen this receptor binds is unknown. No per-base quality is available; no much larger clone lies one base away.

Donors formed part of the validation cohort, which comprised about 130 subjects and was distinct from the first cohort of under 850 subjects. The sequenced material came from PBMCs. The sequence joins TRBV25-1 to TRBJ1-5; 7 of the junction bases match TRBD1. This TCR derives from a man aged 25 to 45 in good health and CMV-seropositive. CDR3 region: CASRAGGSNQPQHF. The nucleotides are TGTGCCAGCCGTGCAGGGGGAAGCAATCAGCCCCAGCATTTT.